This T cell receptor beta chain was identified in a study of T cell changes during pregnancy in multiple sclerosis. Only in-frame clones appear in the TCRdb table, and some are missing; sequencing was by immunoSEQ multiplex PCR. The table lists roughly 85,000 clones, approximately 91% of them singletons. This clone was detected only once. Germline trimming cut 5 bases from V and 10 bases from J; bases unmatched to any gene: 9. Germline loops: CDR1 MNHEY, CDR2 SVGAGI. The CDR3 totals 14 residues. The input for sequencing was peripheral blood, taken in the first trimester of pregnancy. The clonotype was recovered from a female donor with multiple sclerosis, enrolled in a pregnancy study. The chain employs TRBV6-5 and TRBJ2-1; 9 nucleotides agree with TRBD1. The CDR3 coding sequence is TGTGCCAGCAGTAACCGCTGGGACAGGGTGGAGCAGTTCTTC. Protein product: CASSNRWDRVEQFF.